These 15 T cell receptor beta chains share one sample of origin, sequenced in a study of T cells after yellow fever vaccination. TCRdb recomputed calls from the 5' RACE reads with MiXCR, one row per CDR3 protein. There are about 340,000 distinct CDR3 sequences in the sample; 8.7% occur only once, and roughly 17% lies in the top ten. Sequencing used PBMCs, obtained on the day of the first yellow fever vaccination. The receptors were gathered from a man aged 18 to 35 who received the YFV17D yellow fever vaccine.

V usage is TRBV2 and J usage is TRBJ2-1; D gene unclear. In germline, CDR1 is SNHLY, CDR2 FYNNEI. CDR3 length equals 12 residues. Deletions cut 9 bases from V and 1 base from J, with 7 bases between. The CDR3 nucleotides read TGTGCCAGAGGGCTTTCCTACAATGAGCAGTTCTTC. It codes for CARGLSYNEQFF.

With respect to this clonotype: At one end, the junction sequence differs from germline, possibly due to a read error. The chain joins TRBV5-1 to TRBJ2-3; D gene uncertain. Looked up from germline, CDR1 is SGHRS and CDR2 is YFSETQ. The CDR3 has 13 amino acids. As DNA, the CDR3 is TGCGCCTGCAGCTTGGCACTTAAGGATACGCAGTATTTT. Amino acid sequence: CACSLALKDTQYF. The variable domain in full, completed from reference TRBV5-1 and TRBJ2-3, reads KAGVTQTPRYLIKTRGQQVTLSCSPISGHRSVSWYQQTPGQGLQFLFEYFSETQRNKGNFPGRFSGRQFSNSRSEMNVSTLELGDSALYLCACSLALKDTQYFGPGTRLTVL.

This chain connects TRBV5-6 to TRBJ2-1; no clear D gene. The germline CDR1 and CDR2 sequences are SGHDT and YYEEEE. This CDR3 has 15 residues. Trimming removed 6 bases at V and 0 bases at J, with 13 bases between. CDR3 nucleotides: TGTGCCAGCACCCTGTCCCCCTACTCCTACAATGAGCAGTTCTTC. This gives the protein CASTLSPYSYNEQFF.

The chain employs TRBV10-3 and TRBJ2-1; 10 bases map to TRBD2. CDR1 and CDR2 from the germline V gene are ENHRY and SYGVKD. Trimming removed 6 bases from V and 5 bases from J; junction bases left unmatched: 10. This CDR3 comprises 16 residues. The CDR3: CAIRERAGGPDNEQFF. CDR3 bases: TGTGCCATCAGGGAGAGAGCGGGGGGGCCTGACAATGAGCAGTTCTTC.

This clonotype was seen at least ten times. The chain employs TRBV29-1 and TRBJ1-2, with TRBD1 as a possible D gene (6 bases). V gave up 1 base and J gave up 0 bases, with 12 bases separating them. This CDR3 region has 15 residues. Per the germline V gene, CDR1 is SQVTM and CDR2 is ANQGSEA. In DNA form, the CDR3 reads TGCAGCGTTGAAGTAATGTACAGGGCTAACTATGGCTACACCTTC. Its protein is CSVEVMYRANYGYTF.

The genes are TRBV30 and TRBJ1-2; D uncertain. The V gene's germline CDR1 is GTSNPN and CDR2 SVGIG (reference sequence). V was clipped by 4 bases and J by 6 bases, with 6 bases between them. The CDR3 contains 10 residues. The CDR3 region is CAWNKDGYTF. Here the CDR3 DNA reads TGTGCCTGGAACAAAGATGGCTACACCTTC.

Only a few counts were recorded for this clonotype. The chain joins TRBV18 to TRBJ1-2, with D hard to call. Looked up from germline, CDR1 is KGHSH and CDR2 is LQKENI. The V and J ends lost 2 bases and 6 bases respectively, with 13 bases between them. The CDR3 has 14 residues. Written as DNA, the CDR3 is TGTGCCAGCTCACCATTGCAGGTTTCTGATGGCTACACCTTC. Translating it yields CASSPLQVSDGYTF. The full variable domain, rest sourced from reference TRBV18 and TRBJ1-2, is NAGVMQNPRHLVRRRGQEARLRCSPMKGHSHVYWYRQLPEEGLKFMVYLQKENIIDESGMPKERFSAEFPKEGPSILRIQQVVRGDSAAYFCASSPLQVSDGYTFGSGTRLTVV.

This clonotype has ten or more counts. The rearrangement joins TRBV7-2 to TRBJ2-2; TRBD2 is a possible D gene (5 bases). The ends were cut back, 3 bases at V and 5 bases at J, with 13 bases in the middle. The CDR3 length is 15 residues. Germline-derived CDR1 and CDR2 are SGHTA and FQGNSA. The CDR3 DNA is TGTGCCAGCAGCTTGGCGGGTCCCGGGACCGGGGAGCTGTTTTTT. The encoded protein is CASSLAGPGTGELFF. Full variable domain (missing parts from reference TRBV7-2 and TRBJ2-2): GAGVSQSPSNKVTEKGKDVELRCDPISGHTALYWYRQSLGQGLEFLIYFQGNSAPDKSGLPSDRFSAERTGGSVSTLTIQRTQQEDSAVYLCASSLAGPGTGELFFGEGSRLTVL.

The genes are TRBV5-1 and TRBJ1-2; 7 bases line up with TRBD1. Germline CDR1 SGHRS, CDR2 YFSETQ. V was clipped by 5 bases and J by 2 bases; unmatched bases: 12. This CDR3 contains 16 residues. DNA for the CDR3: TGCGCCAGCAGACGTCTAACCCCACAGGGGAACTATGGCTACACCTTC. Translation gives CASRRLTPQGNYGYTF.

The chain recombines TRBV20-1 with TRBJ1-5, with D possibly matching TRBD1 (5 bases). Germline CDR1 is DFQATT and CDR2 is SNEGSKA (reference sequence). The CDR3 spans 16 residues. Deletions cut 0 bases from V and 8 bases from J, with 20 bases between. The CDR3 protein is CSARDLGAGVKEPQHF. CDR3 nucleotides: TGCAGTGCTAGAGATTTAGGGGCCGGGGTTAAGGAGCCCCAGCATTTT.

This clonotype has a handful of counts. J is TRBJ2-5 and V is TRBV7-3, with D perhaps matching TRBD2 (6 bases). CDR1 is SGHTA and CDR2 is FQGTGA in the germline V gene. Trimming shortened V by 1 base and J by 1 base, and 10 bases separated the two germline ends. There are 15 residues in the CDR3. In nucleotides, the CDR3 is TGTGCCAGCAGCTTAAATGCGGGGCTCCAAGAGACCCAGTACTTC. Residues: CASSLNAGLQETQYF.

This clonotype was found many times. CDR3 protein: CASQSGQGTNEQFF. DNA of the CDR3: TGTGCCAGCCAGTCCGGACAGGGTACAAATGAGCAGTTCTTC. V is TRBV18 and J is TRBJ2-1; the match to TRBD1 covers 8 bases. CDR1 and CDR2 (germline): KGHSH, LQKENI. The CDR3 contains 14 residues. J gave up 7 bases and V 8 bases, and 10 bases lay outside the gene matches.

This clonotype was seen only a few times. V usage is TRBV4-3 and J usage is TRBJ2-1, with D hard to call. The CDR3 contains 17 residues. Germline V gene sequence: CDR1 LGHNA, CDR2 YSLEER. Trimming shortened V by 4 bases and J by 9 bases, and 25 bases separated the two germline ends. Here the CDR3 reads CASSLRPPRPVMVEQFF. CDR3 DNA sequence: TGCGCCAGCAGCCTAAGACCGCCGCGCCCGGTGATGGTTGAGCAGTTCTTC.

This clonotype was seen repeatedly, ten times or more. The rearrangement links TRBV6-2 or TRBV6-3 to TRBJ2-3, with TRBD2 as a possible D gene (6 bases). The CDR3 spans 17 residues. V was pared by 2 bases and J by 2 bases, with 17 bases between. Germline V CDR1 and CDR2: MNHEY, SVGEGT. Here the CDR3 reads CASSYPSRGAHTDTQYF. In DNA form, the CDR3 reads TGTGCCAGCAGTTACCCGAGCCGCGGGGCTCACACAGATACGCAGTATTTT.

This clonotype has ten or more counts. V usage is TRBV7-2 and J usage is TRBJ2-5; D gene uncertain. Trimming took 4 bases from V and 5 from J, leaving 14 bases between them. Germline-derived CDR1 and CDR2 are SGHTA and FQGNSA. This CDR3 is built from 14 residues. As DNA, the CDR3 is TGTGCCAGCAGCTCACGTAGGGATGGGGAGACCCAGTACTTC. This sequence encodes CASSSRRDGETQYF.